This TCR beta chain was profiled in a study of blood T cells in healthy people across ages. Germline values: CDR1 SNHLY, CDR2 FYNNEI. The trim removed 8 bases at V and 2 bases at J, leaving 3 bases unmatched. CDR3 length equals 13 residues. This clonotype was counted only a few times. The antigen is unknown. Each donor had 9 to 10 milliliters of peripheral blood drawn. Broader study findings: Diversity figures derived from one million T cells were judged to underestimate the true value. Leaving the PBMCs unsorted stopped any conclusive comparison of naive versus antigen-experienced cells.

Sample-barcoded 5' priming and a J-beta primer mix drove a second PCR of roughly 7 to 11 cycles. Each cDNA was tagged by a template-switch adaptor containing 12 random nucleotides. A single record per CDR3 protein comes from TCRdb applying MiXCR to the 5' RACE reads. The sample lists around 1,900,000 distinct CDR3 sequences; 30% to 40% were seen once. This chain links TRBV2 with TRBJ2-1, with 7 bases that match TRBD1. Sequencing was carried out using blood. This sequence was found in a human donor in good health. In DNA form, the CDR3 reads TGTGCCAGCGTGGGACAGACCTACAATGAGCAGTTCTTC. The encoded protein is CASVGQTYNEQFF.